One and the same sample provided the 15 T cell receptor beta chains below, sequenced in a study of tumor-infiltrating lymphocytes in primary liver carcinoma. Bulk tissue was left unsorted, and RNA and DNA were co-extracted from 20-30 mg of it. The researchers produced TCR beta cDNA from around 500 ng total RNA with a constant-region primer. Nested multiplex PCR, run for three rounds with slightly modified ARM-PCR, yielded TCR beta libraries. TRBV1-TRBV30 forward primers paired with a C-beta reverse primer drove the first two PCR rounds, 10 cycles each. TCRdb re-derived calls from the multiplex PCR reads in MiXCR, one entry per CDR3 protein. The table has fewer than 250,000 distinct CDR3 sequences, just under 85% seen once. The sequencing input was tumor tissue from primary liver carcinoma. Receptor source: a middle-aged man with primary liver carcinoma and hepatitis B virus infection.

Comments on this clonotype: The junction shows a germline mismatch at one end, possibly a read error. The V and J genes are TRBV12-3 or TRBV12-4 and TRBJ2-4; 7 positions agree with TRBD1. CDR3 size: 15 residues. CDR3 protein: CDSSGTDLAKIIQYF. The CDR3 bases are TGTGACAGCAGTGGGACAGACCTAGCCAAAATCATTCAGTACTTC.

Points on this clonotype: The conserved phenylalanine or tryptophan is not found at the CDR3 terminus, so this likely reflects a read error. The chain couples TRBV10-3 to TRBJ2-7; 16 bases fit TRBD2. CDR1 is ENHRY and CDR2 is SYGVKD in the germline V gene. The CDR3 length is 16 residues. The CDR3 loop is CDISGTSGRGPYEQYI. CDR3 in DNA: TGTGACATCAGTGGGACTAGCGGGAGGGGACCTTACGAGCAGTACATC.

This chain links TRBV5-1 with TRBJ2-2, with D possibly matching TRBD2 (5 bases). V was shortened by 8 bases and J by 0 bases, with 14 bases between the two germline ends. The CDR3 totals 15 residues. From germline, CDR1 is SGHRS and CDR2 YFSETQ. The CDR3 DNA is TGCGCCAGGAACTCGGCGGGTTCGAACACCGGGGAGCTGTTTTTT. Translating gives CARNSAGSNTGELFF. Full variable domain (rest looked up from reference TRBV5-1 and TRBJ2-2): KAGVTQTPRYLIKTRGQQVTLSCSPISGHRSVSWYQQTPGQGLQFLFEYFSETQRNKGNFPGRFSGRQFSNSRSEMNVSTLELGDSALYLCARNSAGSNTGELFFGEGSRLTVL.

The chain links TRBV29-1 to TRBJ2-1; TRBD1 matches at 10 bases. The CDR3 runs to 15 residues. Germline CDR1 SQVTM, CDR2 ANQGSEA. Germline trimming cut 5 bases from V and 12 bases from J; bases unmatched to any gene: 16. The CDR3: CSVFRGTGVAQGQFF. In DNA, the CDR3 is TGCAGCGTTTTCCGTGGGACAGGGGTTGCACAGGGGCAGTTCTTC.

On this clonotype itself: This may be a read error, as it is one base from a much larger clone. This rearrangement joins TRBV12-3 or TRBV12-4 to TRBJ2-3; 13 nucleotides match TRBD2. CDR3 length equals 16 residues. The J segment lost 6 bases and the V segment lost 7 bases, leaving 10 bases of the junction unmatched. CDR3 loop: CASTWGLAGFSDTQYF. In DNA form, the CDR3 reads TGTGCCAGCACCTGGGGACTAGCGGGATTCAGCGATACGCAGTATTTT.

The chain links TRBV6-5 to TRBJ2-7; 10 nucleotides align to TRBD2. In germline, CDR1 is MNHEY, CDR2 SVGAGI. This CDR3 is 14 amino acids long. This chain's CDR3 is CPGSRGVAGGEQYF. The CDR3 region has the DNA TGTCCCGGCAGTCGTGGAGTAGCGGGAGGCGAGCAGTACTTC.

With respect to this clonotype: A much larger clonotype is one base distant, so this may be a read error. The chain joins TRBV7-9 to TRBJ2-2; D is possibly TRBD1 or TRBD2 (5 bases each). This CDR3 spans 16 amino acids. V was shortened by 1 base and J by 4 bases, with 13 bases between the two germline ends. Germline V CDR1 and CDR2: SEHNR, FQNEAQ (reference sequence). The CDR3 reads CASSLGGTASTGELFF. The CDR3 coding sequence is TGTGCCAGCAGCTTAGGAGGGACCGCTAGCACCGGGGAGCTGTTTTTT.

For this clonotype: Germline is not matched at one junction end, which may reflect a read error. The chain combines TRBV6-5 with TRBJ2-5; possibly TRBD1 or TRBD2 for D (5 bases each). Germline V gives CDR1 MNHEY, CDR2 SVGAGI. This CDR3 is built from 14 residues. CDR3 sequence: CASSQEGWEDTQYF. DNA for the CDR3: TGTGCCAGCAGCCAAGAGGGGTGGGAAGATACCCAGTACTTC.

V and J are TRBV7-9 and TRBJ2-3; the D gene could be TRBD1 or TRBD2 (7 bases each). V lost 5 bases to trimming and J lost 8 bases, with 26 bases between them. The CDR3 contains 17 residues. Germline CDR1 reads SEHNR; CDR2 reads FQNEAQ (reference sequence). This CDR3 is CASSRGGSGASRSTQYF. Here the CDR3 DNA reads TGTGCCAGCAGCAGAGGGGGCAGCGGGGCCAGCAGGAGTACGCAGTATTTT.

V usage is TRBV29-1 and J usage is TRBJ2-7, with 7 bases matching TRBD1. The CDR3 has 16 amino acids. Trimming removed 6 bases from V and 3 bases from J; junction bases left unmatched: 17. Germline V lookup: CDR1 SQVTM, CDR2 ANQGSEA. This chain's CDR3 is CSVELSGTVGSYEQYF. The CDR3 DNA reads TGCAGCGTCGAACTGTCGGGGACAGTAGGAAGCTACGAGCAGTACTTC.

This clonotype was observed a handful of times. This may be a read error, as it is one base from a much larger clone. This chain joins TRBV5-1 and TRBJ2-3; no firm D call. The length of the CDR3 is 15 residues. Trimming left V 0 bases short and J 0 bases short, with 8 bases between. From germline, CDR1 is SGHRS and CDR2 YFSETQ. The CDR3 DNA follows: TGCGCCAGCAGCTTGGAGGAATTCAGCACAGATACGCAGTATTTT. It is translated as CASSLEEFSTDTQYF.

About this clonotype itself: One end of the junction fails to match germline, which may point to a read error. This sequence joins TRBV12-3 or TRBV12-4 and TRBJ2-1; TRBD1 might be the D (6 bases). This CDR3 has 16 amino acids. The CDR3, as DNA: TGTGCCAGCAGTAAACGGGACAATTCTCTCCGGGATGAGCTGTTATTC. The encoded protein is CASSKRDNSLRDELLF.

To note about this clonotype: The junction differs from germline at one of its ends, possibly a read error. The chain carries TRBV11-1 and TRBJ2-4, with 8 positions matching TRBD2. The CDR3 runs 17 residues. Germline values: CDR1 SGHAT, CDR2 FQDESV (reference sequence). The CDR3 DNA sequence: TGTGCCAACAGCTTTCCCGGGACTAGTGGGACCAAATACATTAAGTACTTC. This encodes CANSFPGTSGTKYIKYF.

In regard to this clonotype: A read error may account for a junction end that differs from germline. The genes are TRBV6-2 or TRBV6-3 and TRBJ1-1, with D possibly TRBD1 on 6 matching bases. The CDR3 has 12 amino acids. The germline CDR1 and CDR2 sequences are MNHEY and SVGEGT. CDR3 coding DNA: TGTGCCAGCAATTACAGGGAAACTGAAGCTTGCTTT. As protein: CASNYRETEACF.

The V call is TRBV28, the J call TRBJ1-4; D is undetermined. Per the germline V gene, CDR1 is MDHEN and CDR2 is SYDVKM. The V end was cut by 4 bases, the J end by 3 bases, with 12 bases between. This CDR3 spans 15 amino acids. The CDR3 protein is CASSSNDTPNEKLFF. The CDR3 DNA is TGTGCCAGCAGTTCCAACGATACACCTAATGAAAAACTGTTTTTT.